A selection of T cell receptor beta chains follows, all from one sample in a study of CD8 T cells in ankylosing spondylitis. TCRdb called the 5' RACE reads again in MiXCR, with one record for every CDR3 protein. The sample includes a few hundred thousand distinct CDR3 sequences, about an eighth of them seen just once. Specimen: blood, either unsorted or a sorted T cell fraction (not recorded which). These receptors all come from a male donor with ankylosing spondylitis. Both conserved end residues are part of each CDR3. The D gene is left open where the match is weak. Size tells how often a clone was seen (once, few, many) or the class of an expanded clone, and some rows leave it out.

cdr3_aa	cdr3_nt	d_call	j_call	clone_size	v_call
CSVAGTSGSADTQYF	TGCAGCGTCGCCGGGACTAGCGGGAGTGCAGATACGCAGTATTTT	TRBD2	TRBJ2-3	.	TRBV29-1
CASSYQIRAYGYTF	TGTGCCAGCAGTTATCAGATACGAGCCTATGGCTACACCTTC	.	TRBJ1-2	few	TRBV6-2/TRBV6-3
CASSLKPSGDTQYF	TGTGCCAGCAGCTTGAAACCGTCTGGGGATACGCAGTATTTT	.	TRBJ2-3	few	TRBV5-6
CASTGLVGTEAFF	TGTGCCAGCACAGGGTTGGTAGGCACTGAAGCTTTCTTT	.	TRBJ1-1	.	TRBV6-1
CASSQAGTDTQYF	TGTGCCAGCAGCCAAGCGGGCACAGATACGCAGTATTTT	.	TRBJ2-3	many	TRBV3-1
CASTAQGSGGYTF	TGTGCCAGCACCGCACAGGGTTCCGGTGGCTACACCTTC	.	TRBJ1-2	few	TRBV13
CASSYSFPGQGGSPLHF	TGTGCCAGCAGTTACTCGTTTCCGGGACAGGGGGGATCACCCCTCCACTTT	TRBD1	TRBJ1-6	few	TRBV6-5
CASSLTGGHQPQHF	TGTGCCAGCAGCCTGACAGGGGGCCATCAGCCCCAGCATTTT	TRBD1	TRBJ1-5	many	TRBV6-2/TRBV6-3
CASSPSRGFYNEQFF	TGTGCCAGCAGCCCGAGCAGGGGGTTCTACAATGAGCAGTTCTTC	TRBD1	TRBJ2-1	.	TRBV14
CASSPRTGVGDTQYF	TGTGCCAGCAGCCCAAGGACAGGGGTGGGAGATACGCAGTATTTT	TRBD1	TRBJ2-3	few	TRBV3-1
CASSLNGRGTGETQYF	TGTGCCAGCAGCTTAAACGGCAGGGGGACAGGGGAGACCCAGTACTTC	TRBD1	TRBJ2-5	.	TRBV7-8
CSAHPGITGELFF	TGCAGTGCGCATCCGGGCATCACCGGGGAGCTGTTTTTT	.	TRBJ2-2	many	TRBV20-1
CSAEGGRETQYF	TGCAGTGCCGAGGGGGGCCGGGAGACCCAGTACTTC	.	TRBJ2-5	.	TRBV20-1
CASSSSGYGTSETQYF	TGCGCCAGCAGCTCCAGCGGTTACGGGACAAGCGAGACCCAGTACTTC	.	TRBJ2-5	.	TRBV5-1
CASSLGRGPQETQYF	TGCGCCAGCAGCTTGGGAAGAGGGCCCCAAGAGACCCAGTACTTC	.	TRBJ2-5	few	TRBV5-1
CSARDPSGTHNEQFF	TGCAGTGCTAGAGATCCTAGCGGGACCCACAATGAGCAGTTCTTC	TRBD2	TRBJ2-1	many	TRBV20-1
CSVDYFLGGYTF	TGCAGCGTAGATTACTTCCTTGGTGGCTACACCTTC	.	TRBJ1-2	few	TRBV29-1
CATSLDRDYGYTF	TGTGCCACCAGCCTGGACAGGGACTATGGCTACACCTTC	TRBD1	TRBJ1-2	.	TRBV24-1
CASSVLGNSGANVLTF	TGTGCCAGCAGCGTCCTGGGGAACTCTGGGGCCAACGTCCTGACTTTC	.	TRBJ2-6	.	TRBV9
CASSFEFSYEQYF	TGCGCCAGCAGCTTCGAATTCTCCTACGAGCAGTACTTC	.	TRBJ2-7	many	TRBV5-1
CASGGSGSTYNEQFF	TGCGCCAGCGGGGGTAGCGGGAGCACCTACAATGAGCAGTTCTTC	TRBD2	TRBJ2-1	.	TRBV5-1
CASSFSRAYEQYF	TGTGCCAGCAGCTTCTCCAGGGCCTACGAGCAGTACTTC	.	TRBJ2-7	many	TRBV11-2
CASSLVGGDHNQPQHF	TGTGCCAGCAGCTTAGTGGGAGGGGACCACAATCAGCCCCAGCATTTT	.	TRBJ1-5	few	TRBV7-2